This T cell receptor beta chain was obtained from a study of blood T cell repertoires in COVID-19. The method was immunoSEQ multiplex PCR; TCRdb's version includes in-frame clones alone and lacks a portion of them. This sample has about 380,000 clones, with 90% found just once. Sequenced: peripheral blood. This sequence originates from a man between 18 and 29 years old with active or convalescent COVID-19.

The CDR3 nucleotides read TGTGCCAGCAGCTTAGCACACGGGACAGGGACTGCTAATTCACCCCTCCACTTT. Protein product: CASSLAHGTGTANSPLHF. J is TRBJ1-6 and V is TRBV7-6; the match to TRBD1 covers 9 bases. Germline CDR1 and CDR2: SGHVS and FNYEAQ. V lost 0 bases and J lost 6; bases outside the gene matches: 9. The CDR3 is made up of 18 amino acids.